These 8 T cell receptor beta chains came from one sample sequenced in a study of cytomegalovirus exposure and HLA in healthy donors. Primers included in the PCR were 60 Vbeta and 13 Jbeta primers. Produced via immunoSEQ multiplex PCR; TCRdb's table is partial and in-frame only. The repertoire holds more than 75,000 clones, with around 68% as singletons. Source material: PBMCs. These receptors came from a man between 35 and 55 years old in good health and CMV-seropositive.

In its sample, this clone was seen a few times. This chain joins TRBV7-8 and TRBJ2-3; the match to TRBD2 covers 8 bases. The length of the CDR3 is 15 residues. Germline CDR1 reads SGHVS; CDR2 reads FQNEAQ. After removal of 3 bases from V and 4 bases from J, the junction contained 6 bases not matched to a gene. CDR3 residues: CASSFKRELADTQYF. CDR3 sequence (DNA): TGTGCCAGCAGCTTCAAGCGGGAGCTCGCAGATACGCAGTATTTT.

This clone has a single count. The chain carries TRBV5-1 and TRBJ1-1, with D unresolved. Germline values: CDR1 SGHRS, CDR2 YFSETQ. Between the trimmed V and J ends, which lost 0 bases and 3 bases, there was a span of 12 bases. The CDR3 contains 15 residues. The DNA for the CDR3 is TGCGCCAGCAGCTTGGTGGGAGGATTGCACACTGAAGCTTTCTTT. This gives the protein CASSLVGGLHTEAFF.

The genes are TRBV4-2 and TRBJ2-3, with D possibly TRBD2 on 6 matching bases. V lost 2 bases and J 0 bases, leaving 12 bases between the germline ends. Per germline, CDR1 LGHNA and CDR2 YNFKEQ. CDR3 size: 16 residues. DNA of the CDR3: TGTGCCAGCAGCCAAAACCCGACTAGGAGCACAGATACGCAGTATTTT. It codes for CASSQNPTRSTDTQYF.

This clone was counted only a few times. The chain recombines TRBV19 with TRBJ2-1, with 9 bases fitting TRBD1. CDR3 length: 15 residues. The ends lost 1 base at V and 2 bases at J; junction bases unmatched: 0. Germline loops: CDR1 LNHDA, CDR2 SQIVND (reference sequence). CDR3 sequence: CASSIGDRAYNEQFF. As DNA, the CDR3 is TGTGCCAGTAGTATAGGGGACAGGGCCTACAATGAGCAGTTCTTC.

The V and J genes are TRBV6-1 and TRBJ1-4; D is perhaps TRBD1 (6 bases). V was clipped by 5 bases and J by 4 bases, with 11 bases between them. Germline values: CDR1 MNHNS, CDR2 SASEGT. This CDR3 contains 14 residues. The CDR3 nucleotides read TGTGCCAGCAGTAAGACAGGACTTAATGAAAAACTGTTTTTT. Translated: CASSKTGLNEKLFF.

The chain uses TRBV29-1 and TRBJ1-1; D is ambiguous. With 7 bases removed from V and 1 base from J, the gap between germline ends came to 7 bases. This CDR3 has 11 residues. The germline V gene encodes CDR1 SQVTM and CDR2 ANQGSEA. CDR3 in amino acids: CSAGENTEAFF. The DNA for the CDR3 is TGCAGCGCGGGAGAGAACACTGAAGCTTTCTTT.

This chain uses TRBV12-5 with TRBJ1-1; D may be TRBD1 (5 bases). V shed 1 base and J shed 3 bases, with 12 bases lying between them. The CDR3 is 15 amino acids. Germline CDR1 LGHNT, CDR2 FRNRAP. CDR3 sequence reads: CASGLGISGDTEAFF. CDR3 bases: TGTGCTAGTGGTTTGGGCATTTCGGGGGACACTGAAGCTTTCTTT.

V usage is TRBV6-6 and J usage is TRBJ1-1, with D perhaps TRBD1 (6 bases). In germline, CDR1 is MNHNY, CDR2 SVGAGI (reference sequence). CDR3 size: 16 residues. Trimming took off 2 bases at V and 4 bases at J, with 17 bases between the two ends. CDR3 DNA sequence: TGTGCCAGCAGTTACCCAACCACAGGGTATGGCACTGAAGCTTTCTTT. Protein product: CASSYPTTGYGTEAFF.